The 19 T cell receptor beta chains below all came from one sample that was sequenced in a study of T cell repertoires in cytomegalovirus infection. TCRdb re-analysed the reads in MiXCR, keeping a single row per CDR3 protein. The sample gives 250,000 to 300,000 distinct CDR3 sequences, around 25% of which show up once; about 15% is in the top ten. Sequenced input: PBMCs. Source of these receptors: a human donor in good health (CMV status not recorded). Some clones in this sample may be carry-over from other donors' samples.

This clonotype was counted only a few times. J is TRBJ2-2 and V is TRBV11-3; D is uncertain. The germline gives CDR1 SGHNT, CDR2 YENEEA. The CDR3 totals 14 residues. The V gene lost 5 bases and the J gene lost 6 bases, with 13 bases spanning the gap. The CDR3: CASSPRDGSGELFF. CDR3 nucleotides: TGTGCCAGCAGCCCCCGAGATGGTTCCGGGGAGCTGTTTTTT. Looking up the rest from reference TRBV11-3 and TRBJ2-2 gives the full variable domain: EAGVVQSPRYKIIEKKQPVAFWCNPISGHNTLYWYLQNLGQGPELLIRYENEEAVDDSQLPKDRFSAERLKGVDSTLKIQPAELGDSAVYLCASSPRDGSGELFFGEGSRLTVL.

The chain recombines TRBV5-5 with TRBJ2-6, with 7 bases matching TRBD2. Looked up from germline, CDR1 is SGHKS and CDR2 is YYEKEE (reference sequence). This CDR3 has 18 amino acids. V trimming: 0 bases; J trimming: 0 bases; junction bases outside the gene matches: 6. This CDR3 is CASSLEGGSFSGANVLTF. The CDR3 nucleotides are TGTGCCAGCAGCTTGGAGGGCGGGAGCTTCTCTGGGGCCAACGTCCTGACTTTC.

This chain uses TRBV28 with TRBJ2-7; D tentatively reads TRBD1 or TRBD2 (7 bases each). Germline V CDR1 and CDR2: MDHEN, SYDVKM. V was clipped by 5 bases and J by 3 bases, with 20 bases between them. The length of the CDR3 is 16 residues. The chain's CDR3 is CASSPWEGANNYEQYF. For the CDR3, the DNA is TGTGCCAGCAGTCCCTGGGAGGGGGCAAATAACTACGAGCAGTACTTC.

At least ten counts were recorded for this clonotype. This chain links TRBV7-8 with TRBJ1-5; 11 nucleotides match TRBD1. After removal of 6 bases from V and 5 bases from J, the junction contained 6 bases not matched to a gene. Germline CDR1 is SGHVS and CDR2 is FQNEAQ. The CDR3 contains 15 residues. The CDR3 loop is CASSMDRGRDQPQHF. The CDR3 region has the DNA TGTGCCAGCAGTATGGACAGGGGGCGCGATCAGCCCCAGCATTTT. Full variable domain (remainder filled in from reference TRBV7-8 and TRBJ1-5): GAGVSQSPRYKVAKRGQDVALRCDPISGHVSLFWYQQALGQGPEFLTYFQNEAQLDKSGLPSDRFFAERPEGSVSTLKIQRTQQEDSAVYLCASSMDRGRDQPQHFGDGTRLSIL.

The sample holds a few counts of this clonotype. The genes are TRBV27 and TRBJ1-2; 8 bases are a match to TRBD1. Trimming cost V 5 bases and J 9 bases; bases outside gene matches: 17. Germline CDR1 reads MNHEY; CDR2 reads SMNVEV (reference sequence). The CDR3 loop spans 16 amino acids. CDR3 sequence (DNA): TGTGCCAGCAGTGTACTTGACAGGGGAGAACGGGGCCGCTACACCTTC. It codes for CASSVLDRGERGRYTF.

The rearrangement links TRBV10-3 to TRBJ2-7; 10 bases align to TRBD2. After removal of 8 bases from V and 0 bases from J, the junction contained 13 bases not matched to a gene. Per the germline V gene, CDR1 is ENHRY and CDR2 is SYGVKD. CDR3 length equals 17 residues. DNA for the CDR3: TGTGCCATCCGTTCGGCTAGCGGGGGCCAGAACTCCTACGAGCAGTACTTC. It encodes CAIRSASGGQNSYEQYF.

The gene calls are TRBV5-1 and TRBJ2-2, with D possibly TRBD2 on 7 matching bases. Germline CDR1 is SGHRS and CDR2 is YFSETQ. The CDR3 contains 15 residues. The V end lost 4 bases, the J end lost 6 bases, and 16 bases lay between the germline ends. CDR3 sequence: CASSEELGGAGELFF. CDR3 nucleotides: TGCGCCAGCAGCGAGGAGTTAGGGGGGGCCGGGGAGCTGTTTTTT.

This clonotype was observed a single time. This sequence joins TRBV27 and TRBJ2-3; TRBD1 agrees at 10 bases. V lost 3 bases to trimming and J lost 5 bases; unmatched junction nucleotides: 8. The CDR3 is 16 residues long. Looked up from germline, CDR1 is MNHEY and CDR2 is SMNVEV (reference sequence). CDR3: CASSFYRDRGEDTQYF. CDR3 bases: TGTGCCAGCAGTTTCTACCGGGACAGGGGCGAAGATACGCAGTATTTT.

Points on this clonotype: A much larger clone is a single base away; this may be a read error. CDR3 DNA: TGTGCCAGCAGCTTAGCCTCGGAGACCCAGTACTTC. Protein product: CASSLASETQYF. The genes are TRBV7-6 and TRBJ2-5; D is ambiguous. Trimming took off 0 bases at V and 5 bases at J, with 4 bases between the two ends. Germline CDR1 and CDR2: SGHVS and FNYEAQ. This CDR3 is built from 12 residues. Variable domain in full (rest from reference TRBV7-6 and TRBJ2-5): GAGVSQSPRYKVTKRGQDVALRCDPISGHVSLYWYRQALGQGPEFLTYFNYEAQQDKSGLPNDRFSAERPEGSISTLTIQRTEQRDSAMYRCASSLASETQYFGPGTRLLVL.

This chain connects TRBV28 to TRBJ1-6, with D perhaps TRBD1 (5 bases). CDR1 MDHEN and CDR2 SYDVKM come from the germline V gene. CDR3 length: 14 residues. V lost 10 bases and J 9 bases, leaving 19 bases between the germline ends. The CDR3 loop reads CATGGLGIGSPLHF. Written as DNA, the CDR3 is TGTGCCACTGGGGGGTTGGGGATCGGTTCACCCCTCCACTTT.

This clonotype showed up many times. The V and J genes are TRBV28 and TRBJ2-7; tentative D call: TRBD2 (6 bases). CDR1 is MDHEN and CDR2 is SYDVKM in the germline V gene. Trimming removed 3 bases from V and 9 bases from J, with 12 bases in between. This CDR3 is 12 amino acids long. DNA for the CDR3: TGTGCCAGCAGTTTCCGCGGGACTGCGCAGTACTTC. Translating it yields CASSFRGTAQYF.

The chain has TRBV28 and TRBJ1-1; weak D call: TRBD1 (5 bases). V lost 7 bases and J 5 bases, leaving 11 bases between the germline ends. Germline values: CDR1 MDHEN, CDR2 SYDVKM. The CDR3 loop spans 12 amino acids. CDR3 region: CASTGEFTEAFF. CDR3 DNA sequence: TGTGCCAGCACGGGGGAATTTACTGAAGCTTTCTTT.

The V gene is TRBV19, the J gene TRBJ1-1; D is undetermined. This CDR3 has 13 residues. CDR1 and CDR2 from the germline V gene are LNHDA and SQIVND (reference sequence). Trimming cost V 6 bases and J 1 base, with 9 bases left between them. For the CDR3, the DNA is TGTGCCAGTAGCGCAGGTCGGAACACTGAAGCTTTCTTT. This gives the protein CASSAGRNTEAFF.

The V call is TRBV7-9, the J call TRBJ1-5, with D maybe TRBD1 (6 bases). The CDR3 has 14 residues. The V gene lost 4 bases and the J gene lost 5 bases, with 12 bases spanning the gap. CDR1 is SEHNR and CDR2 is FQNEAQ in the germline V gene (reference sequence). CDR3 nucleotides: TGTGCCAGCAGCTACAGGGACACCGATCAGCCCCAGCATTTT. Protein product: CASSYRDTDQPQHF.

The table lists this clonotype with a few counts. The chain joins TRBV7-9 to TRBJ1-6; TRBD1 might be the D (5 bases). Germline CDR1 SEHNR, CDR2 FQNEAQ (reference sequence). The CDR3 has 14 amino acids. The ends were cut back, 5 bases at V and 5 bases at J, with 10 bases in the middle. Here the CDR3 DNA reads TGTGCCAGCAGCCGGGACGTAAATAATTCACCCCTCCACTTT. Translated, it gives CASSRDVNNSPLHF. The full variable domain, its missing parts supplied by reference TRBV7-9 and TRBJ1-6, is DTGVSQNPRHKITKRGQNVTFRCDPISEHNRLYWYRQTLGQGPEFLTYFQNEAQLEKSRLLSDRFSAERPKGSFSTLEIQRTEQGDSAMYLCASSRDVNNSPLHFGNGTRLTVT.

This clonotype was seen more than once but under ten times. The chain couples TRBV28 to TRBJ2-7; TRBD1 matches 9 bases. CDR1 and CDR2 from the germline V gene are MDHEN and SYDVKM. This CDR3 is 16 amino acids long. After removal of 6 bases from V and 4 bases from J, the junction contained 13 bases not matched to a gene. The CDR3 is CASRPRPGQGEYEQYF. DNA for the CDR3: TGTGCCAGCAGACCCCGCCCGGGACAGGGAGAATACGAGCAGTACTTC.

This chain connects TRBV5-1 to TRBJ2-1; TRBD2 might be the D (6 bases). Germline CDR1 is SGHRS and CDR2 is YFSETQ. Trimming removed 4 bases from V and 7 bases from J, with 15 bases in between. The CDR3 has 14 residues. This chain's CDR3 is CASSELGGENEQFF. CDR3 nucleotides: TGCGCCAGCAGCGAGCTCGGGGGTGAGAATGAGCAGTTCTTC.

The sample holds many counts of this clonotype. The chain couples TRBV7-6 to TRBJ1-1; 9 nucleotides match TRBD1. The CDR3 is 15 amino acids. Unmatched junction bases numbered 4, after V lost 5 bases and J lost 0 bases. Germline loops: CDR1 SGHVS, CDR2 FNYEAQ. In nucleotides, the CDR3 is TGTGCCAGCAGCCAGGGACAGGGTATGAACACTGAAGCTTTCTTT. This sequence encodes CASSQGQGMNTEAFF.

The V call is TRBV7-4, the J call TRBJ2-7; 8 nucleotides line up with TRBD1. After removal of 5 bases from V and 2 bases from J, the junction contained 5 bases not matched to a gene. Germline CDR1 and CDR2: SGHVT and SQSDAQ. The CDR3 spans 14 residues. The CDR3 DNA sequence: TGTGCCAGCAGCCGGACAGGGAGACCCTACGAGCAGTACTTC. This codes for CASSRTGRPYEQYF.